This TCR beta chain derives from a study of molecular identifiers for immune sequencing clone quantification. Notes on this clonotype: A read error may explain this, as a much larger clone is one base away.

TCRdb ran MiXCR on the PCR reads and lists one entry per CDR3 protein. Of 490,000 or so distinct CDR3 sequences listed, around 23% are singletons. The sequence was obtained from a human donor in good health. Some libraries in this study had Jurkat cell RNA spiked in. The sample taken for sequencing was naive CD8+ T cells from blood, with Jurkat cell RNA spiked in. Stated subset: FACS-sorted CD8+CD4-CCR7+CD45RA+ naive T cells.

The CDR3 loop reads CATSDPTDPGQATGELFF. Written as DNA, the CDR3 is TGTGCCACCAGTGATCCTACTGACCCAGGGCAGGCCACCGGGGAGCTGTTTTTT. V and J are TRBV24-1 and TRBJ2-2, with D tentatively TRBD1 (5 bases). Germline CDR1 is KGHDR and CDR2 is SFDVKD. Trimming cost V 3 bases and J 4 bases, with 20 bases left between them. The CDR3 has 18 residues.